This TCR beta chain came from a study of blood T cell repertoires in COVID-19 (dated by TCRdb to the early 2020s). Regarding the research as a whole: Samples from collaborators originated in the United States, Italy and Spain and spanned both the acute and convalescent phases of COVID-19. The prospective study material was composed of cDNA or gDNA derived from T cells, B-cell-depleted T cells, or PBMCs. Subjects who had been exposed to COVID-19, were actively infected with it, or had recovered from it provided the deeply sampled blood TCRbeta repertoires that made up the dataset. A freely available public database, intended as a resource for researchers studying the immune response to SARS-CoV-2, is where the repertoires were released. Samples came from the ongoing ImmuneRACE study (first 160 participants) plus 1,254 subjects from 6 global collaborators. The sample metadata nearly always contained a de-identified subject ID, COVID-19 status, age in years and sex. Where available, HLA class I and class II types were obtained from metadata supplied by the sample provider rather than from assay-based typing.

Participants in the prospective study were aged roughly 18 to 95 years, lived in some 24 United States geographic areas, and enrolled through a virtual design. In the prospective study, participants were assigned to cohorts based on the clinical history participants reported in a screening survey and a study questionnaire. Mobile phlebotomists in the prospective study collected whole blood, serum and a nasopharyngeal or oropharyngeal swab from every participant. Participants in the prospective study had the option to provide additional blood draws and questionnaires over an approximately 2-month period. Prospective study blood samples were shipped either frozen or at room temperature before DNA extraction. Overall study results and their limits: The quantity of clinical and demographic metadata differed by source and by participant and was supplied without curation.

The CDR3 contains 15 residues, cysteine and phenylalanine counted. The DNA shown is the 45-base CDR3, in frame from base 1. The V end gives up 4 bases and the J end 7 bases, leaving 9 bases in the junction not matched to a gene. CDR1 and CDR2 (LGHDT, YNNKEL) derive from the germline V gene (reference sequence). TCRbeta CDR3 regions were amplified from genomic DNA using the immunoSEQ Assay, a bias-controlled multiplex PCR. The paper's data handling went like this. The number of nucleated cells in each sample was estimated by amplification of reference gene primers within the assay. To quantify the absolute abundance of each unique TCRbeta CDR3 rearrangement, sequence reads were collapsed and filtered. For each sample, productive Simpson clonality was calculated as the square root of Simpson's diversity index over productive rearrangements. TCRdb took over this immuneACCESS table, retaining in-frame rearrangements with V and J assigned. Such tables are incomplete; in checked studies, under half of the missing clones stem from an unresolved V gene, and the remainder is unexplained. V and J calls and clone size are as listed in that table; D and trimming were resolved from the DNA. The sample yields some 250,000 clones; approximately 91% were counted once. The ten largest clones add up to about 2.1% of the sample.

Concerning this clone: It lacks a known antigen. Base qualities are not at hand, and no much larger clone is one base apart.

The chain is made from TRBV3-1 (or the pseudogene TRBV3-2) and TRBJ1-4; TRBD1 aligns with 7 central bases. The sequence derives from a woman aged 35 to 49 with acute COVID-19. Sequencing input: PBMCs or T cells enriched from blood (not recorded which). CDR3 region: CASSLQGGQGEKLFF. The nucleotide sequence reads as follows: TGTGCCAGCAGCCTCCAGGGGGGCCAAGGTGAAAAACTGTTTTTT.